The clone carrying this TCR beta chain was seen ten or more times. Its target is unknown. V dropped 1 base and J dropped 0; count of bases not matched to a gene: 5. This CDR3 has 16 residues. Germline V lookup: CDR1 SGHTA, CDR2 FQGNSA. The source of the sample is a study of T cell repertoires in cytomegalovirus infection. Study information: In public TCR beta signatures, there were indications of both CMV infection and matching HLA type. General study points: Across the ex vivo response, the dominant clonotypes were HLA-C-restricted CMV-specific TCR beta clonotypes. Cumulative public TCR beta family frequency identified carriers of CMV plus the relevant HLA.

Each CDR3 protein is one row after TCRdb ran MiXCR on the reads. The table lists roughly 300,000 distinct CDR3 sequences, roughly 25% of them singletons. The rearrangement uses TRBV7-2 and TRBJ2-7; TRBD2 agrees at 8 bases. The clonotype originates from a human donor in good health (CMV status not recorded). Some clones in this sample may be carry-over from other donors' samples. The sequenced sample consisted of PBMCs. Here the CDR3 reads CASSLVAGRSSYEQYF. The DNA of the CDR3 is TGTGCCAGCAGCTTAGTAGCGGGAAGAAGCTCCTACGAGCAGTACTTC.